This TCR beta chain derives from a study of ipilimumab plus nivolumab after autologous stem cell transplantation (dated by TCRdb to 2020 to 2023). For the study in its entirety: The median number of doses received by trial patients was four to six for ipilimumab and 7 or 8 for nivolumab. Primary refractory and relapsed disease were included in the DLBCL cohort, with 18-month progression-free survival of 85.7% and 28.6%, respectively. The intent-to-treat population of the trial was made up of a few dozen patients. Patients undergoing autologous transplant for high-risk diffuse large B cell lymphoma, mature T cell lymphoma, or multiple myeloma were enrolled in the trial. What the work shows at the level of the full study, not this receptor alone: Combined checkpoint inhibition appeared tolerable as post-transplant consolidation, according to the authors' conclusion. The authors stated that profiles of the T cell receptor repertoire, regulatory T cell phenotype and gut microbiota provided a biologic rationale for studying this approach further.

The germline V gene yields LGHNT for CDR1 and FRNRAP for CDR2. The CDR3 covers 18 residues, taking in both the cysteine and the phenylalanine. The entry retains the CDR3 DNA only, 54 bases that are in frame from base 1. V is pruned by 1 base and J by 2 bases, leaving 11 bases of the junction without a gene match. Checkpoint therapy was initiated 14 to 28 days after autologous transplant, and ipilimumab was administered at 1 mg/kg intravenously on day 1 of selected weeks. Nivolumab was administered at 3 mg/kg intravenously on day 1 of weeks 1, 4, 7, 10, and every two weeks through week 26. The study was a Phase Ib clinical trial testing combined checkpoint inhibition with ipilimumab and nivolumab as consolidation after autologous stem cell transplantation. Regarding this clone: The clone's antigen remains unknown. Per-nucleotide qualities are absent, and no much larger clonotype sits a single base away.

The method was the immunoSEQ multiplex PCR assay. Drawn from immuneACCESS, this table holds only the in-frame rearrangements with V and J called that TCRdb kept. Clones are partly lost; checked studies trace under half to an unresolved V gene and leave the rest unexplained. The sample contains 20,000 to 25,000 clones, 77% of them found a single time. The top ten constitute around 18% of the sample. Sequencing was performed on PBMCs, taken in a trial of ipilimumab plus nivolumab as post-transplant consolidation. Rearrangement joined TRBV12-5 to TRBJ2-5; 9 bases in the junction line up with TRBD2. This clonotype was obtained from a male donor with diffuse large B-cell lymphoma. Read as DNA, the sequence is TGTGCTAGTGGTTTGGAAACCTCCCTAGCGGGGCGGCAAGAGACCCAGTACTTC. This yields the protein CASGLETSLAGRQETQYF.